The 29 T cell receptor beta chains listed next were all sequenced from one sample in a study of T cell repertoires in ileal Crohn's disease. Documented time point: neoterminal ileum biopsy at postoperative endoscopy, about 6 months after surgery. Sequenced by immunoSEQ multiplex PCR; TCRdb stores in-frame clones only, minus some. Counted here are some 12,000 clones, about 80% occurring once; the ten biggest clones make up under 15%. Sequences were obtained from ileal tissue. The receptors here all came from an adult with Crohn's disease.

This clone was counted once. This chain uses TRBV6-1 with TRBJ2-7; 7 bases are a match to TRBD1. CDR3 length: 14 residues. Germline CDR1 MNHNS, CDR2 SASEGT. Losses at the gene ends were 7 bases for V and 1 base for J; bases not matched to a gene: 7. The CDR3 coding sequence is TGTGCCAGCATTTTGACAGGGAATTCCTACGAGCAGTACTTC. This gives the protein CASILTGNSYEQYF.

The genes are TRBV5-1 and TRBJ2-7; perhaps TRBD1 as D (6 bases). In germline, CDR1 is SGHRS, CDR2 YFSETQ. This CDR3 comprises 14 residues. Between the trimmed V and J ends, which lost 4 bases and 5 bases, there was a span of 16 bases. Here the CDR3 DNA reads TGCGCCAGCAGCCGTCCTACAGGGTACAACGAGCAGTACTTC. This translates into CASSRPTGYNEQYF.

This chain joins TRBV6-5 and TRBJ2-7, with D possibly being TRBD2 (6 bases). CDR1 and CDR2 (germline): MNHEY, SVGAGI. The CDR3 runs to 13 residues. Trimming took 5 bases from V and 7 from J, leaving 15 bases between them. The CDR3 coding sequence is TGTGCCAGCAGTCGCGGGGAAGGGAGGGAGCAGTACTTC. This encodes CASSRGEGREQYF.

This clone was recorded only once. Here the CDR3 DNA reads TGTGCCAGCAGCCCCGGGGATCCCGGCTGGGATGGCTACACCTTC. Amino acids: CASSPGDPGWDGYTF. The chain is built from TRBV5-4 and TRBJ1-2; no definite D call. Per the germline V gene, CDR1 is SGHNT and CDR2 is YYREEE (reference sequence). V shed 4 bases and J shed 6 bases, with 19 bases lying between them. This CDR3 is 15 amino acids long.

The chain uses TRBV5-1 and TRBJ2-1, with 7 bases identical to TRBD2. Germline lookup yields CDR1 SGHRS and CDR2 YFSETQ. V trimming: 4 bases; J trimming: 3 bases; junction bases outside the gene matches: 7. This CDR3 has 15 amino acids. CDR3 protein: CASSDTSVFYNEQFF. The CDR3 DNA follows: TGCGCCAGCAGCGATACTAGCGTATTCTACAATGAGCAGTTCTTC. The entire variable domain, with the rest obtained from reference TRBV5-1 and TRBJ2-1, is as follows: KAGVTQTPRYLIKTRGQQVTLSCSPISGHRSVSWYQQTPGQGLQFLFEYFSETQRNKGNFPGRFSGRQFSNSRSEMNVSTLELGDSALYLCASSDTSVFYNEQFFGPGTRLTVL.

The chain combines TRBV7-9 with TRBJ1-2; the match to TRBD1 covers 7 bases. J was trimmed by 1 base and V by 6 bases; bases with no gene match: 5. From germline, CDR1 is SEHNR and CDR2 FQNEAQ (reference sequence). There are 14 residues in the CDR3. The CDR3 coding sequence is TGTGCCAGCAGAGGAGGGACAGTTAACTATGGCTACACCTTC. The encoded protein is CASRGGTVNYGYTF.

V and J are TRBV6-1 and TRBJ1-1; tentative D call: TRBD1 (6 bases). Trimming shortened V by 2 bases and J by 5 bases, and 9 bases separated the two germline ends. This CDR3 region has 13 residues. Germline assignment: CDR1 MNHNS and CDR2 SASEGT. The CDR3 DNA sequence: TGTGCCAGCAGTGAAAGGGGGTTGACTGAAGCTTTCTTT. It specifies CASSERGLTEAFF.

The chain combines TRBV4-1 with TRBJ1-4; D ambiguous. In germline, CDR1 is MGHRA, CDR2 YSYEKL. The V end was cut by 8 bases, the J end by 1 base, with 11 bases between. The CDR3 loop spans 14 amino acids. The CDR3 DNA is TGCGCCAGCGGCCGGTACGGAACTAATGAAAAACTGTTTTTT. It yields the protein CASGRYGTNEKLFF.

J is TRBJ2-1 and V is TRBV7-2; TRBD2 matches at 12 bases. The germline CDR1 and CDR2 sequences are SGHTA and FQGNSA. V lost 1 base and J lost 7; bases outside the gene matches: 8. The CDR3 sequence is 17 residues long. Here the CDR3 DNA reads TGTGCCAGCAGCTTAGTCGCTAGCGGGGGGGCAAGAAATGAGCAGTTCTTC. Translation gives CASSLVASGGARNEQFF.

V gene TRBV4-1 combines with J gene TRBJ2-7; tentatively, D is TRBD2 (5 bases). The CDR3 length is 15 residues. V lost 0 bases to trimming and J lost 3 bases, with 12 bases between them. Germline CDR1 MGHRA, CDR2 YSYEKL. CDR3 sequence: CASSQDRAVVYEQYF. The CDR3 DNA sequence: TGCGCCAGCAGCCAAGATCGAGCGGTTGTCTACGAGCAGTACTTC.

The chain recombines TRBV7-8 with TRBJ2-3, with TRBD2 as a possible D gene (6 bases). The germline V gene encodes CDR1 SGHVS and CDR2 FQNEAQ. Trimming left V 5 bases short and J 1 base short, with 19 bases between. The CDR3 loop spans 17 amino acids. CDR3 DNA: TGTGCCAGCAGCGTGGGACTGGAGAGGCGAGGCACAGATACGCAGTATTTT. Protein: CASSVGLERRGTDTQYF.

Sample share makes this clone medium-sized (0.01 to 0.1%). The J gene is TRBJ1-5, the V gene TRBV7-3, with D possibly being TRBD1 (5 bases). CDR3 length equals 13 residues. Per the germline V gene, CDR1 is SGHTA and CDR2 is FQGTGA. V was cut by 5 bases and J by 4 bases, with 9 bases left in between. In nucleotides, the CDR3 is TGTGCCAGCAGCCTAGACAGAAATCAGCCCCAGCATTTT. It specifies CASSLDRNQPQHF.

V gene TRBV7-9 combines with J gene TRBJ1-1; the D gene is possibly TRBD1 (5 bases). Looked up from germline, CDR1 is SEHNR and CDR2 is FQNEAQ (reference sequence). The CDR3 spans 14 residues. V lost 3 bases, J lost 6 bases, and 14 bases lay in between. This CDR3 reads CASSLEGVLAEAFF. In DNA, the CDR3 is TGTGCCAGCAGCTTGGAAGGGGTCCTGGCTGAAGCTTTCTTT.

In this sample, this clone turned up once. This rearrangement joins TRBV18 to TRBJ2-2, with D perhaps TRBD2 (6 bases). This CDR3 is 14 amino acids long. Germline assignment: CDR1 KGHSH and CDR2 LQKENI. The ends were cut back, 3 bases at V and 3 bases at J, with 8 bases in the middle. The CDR3 bases are TGTGCCAGCTCACCGGGACTTTACACCGGGGAGCTGTTTTTT. Translated: CASSPGLYTGELFF.

This chain links TRBV6-1 with TRBJ1-3; D ambiguous. The germline V gene has CDR1 MNHNS and CDR2 SASEGT. V dropped 8 bases and J dropped 0 bases, with 14 bases sitting between them. The CDR3 contains 15 residues. The CDR3: CASAPQPFSGNTIYF. In DNA, the CDR3 is TGTGCCAGCGCCCCACAGCCCTTCTCTGGAAACACCATATATTTT.

The chain carries TRBV7-3 and TRBJ1-2; TRBD1 aligns across 9 bases. Unmatched junction bases numbered 7, after V lost 4 bases and J lost 7 bases. The CDR3 is 14 residues long. Germline CDR1 SGHTA, CDR2 FQGTGA. The CDR3 loop is CASSSNRDRAGYTF. The DNA of the CDR3 is TGTGCCAGCAGCTCAAACCGGGACAGGGCTGGCTACACCTTC.

This chain uses TRBV9 with TRBJ1-2; D unclear. The CDR3 is 15 residues long. V shed 4 bases and J shed 2 bases, with 15 bases lying between them. Germline V gene sequence: CDR1 SGDLS, CDR2 YYNGEE. DNA for the CDR3: TGTGCCAGCAGCCCCGAAATAGGGAGCAACTATGGCTACACCTTC. Encoded protein: CASSPEIGSNYGYTF.

The rearrangement links TRBV30 to TRBJ1-5, with D perhaps matching TRBD1 (6 bases). V lost 0 bases and J 4 bases, leaving 13 bases between the germline ends. The CDR3 is 15 residues long. The V gene's germline CDR1 is GTSNPN and CDR2 SVGIG (reference sequence). CDR3 sequence: CAWSVLGTRNQPQHF. The CDR3 DNA sequence: TGTGCCTGGAGTGTATTGGGGACAAGGAATCAGCCCCAGCATTTT. Looking up the rest from reference TRBV30 and TRBJ1-5 gives the full variable domain: SQTIHQWPATLVQPVGSPLSLECTVEGTSNPNLYWYRQAAGRGLQLLFYSVGIGQISSEVPQNLSASRPQDRQFILSSKKLLLSDSGFYLCAWSVLGTRNQPQHFGDGTRLSIL.

V and J are TRBV13 and TRBJ1-5, with a tentative D call TRBD1 (5 bases). Germline values: CDR1 PRHDT, CDR2 FYEKMQ (reference sequence). V was clipped by 3 bases and J by 8 bases, with 11 bases between them. The CDR3 has 13 residues. Here the CDR3 reads CASSLGLWKPQHF. Here the CDR3 DNA reads TGTGCCAGCAGCTTGGGACTCTGGAAGCCCCAGCATTTT.

The V call is TRBV19, the J call TRBJ1-1; D remains ambiguous. The CDR3 spans 12 residues. Trimming took 7 bases from V and 1 from J, leaving 7 bases between them. Per germline, CDR1 LNHDA and CDR2 SQIVND (reference sequence). The CDR3, as DNA: TGTGCCAGTATCGGCGGGAACACTGAAGCTTTCTTT. This sequence encodes CASIGGNTEAFF.

The rearrangement joins TRBV5-6 to TRBJ2-3; D is possibly TRBD1 (5 bases). Germline V gene data show CDR1 as SGHDT and CDR2 as YYEEEE. The length of the CDR3 is 14 residues. V was pared by 4 bases and J by 0 bases, with 9 bases between. The CDR3 sequence is CASSRQLSTDTQYF. In DNA form, the CDR3 reads TGTGCCAGCAGCAGACAGCTTAGCACAGATACGCAGTATTTT.

This clone has only one observation. J is TRBJ1-6 and V is TRBV27; the D gene is possibly TRBD1 (5 bases). V was shortened by 5 bases and J by 10 bases, with 12 bases between the two germline ends. CDR3 size: 13 residues. Germline CDR1 is MNHEY and CDR2 is SMNVEV (reference sequence). CDR3 bases: TGTGCCAGCAGTCCTCGCGGGGGGTCACCCCTCCACTTT. Translation gives CASSPRGGSPLHF.

The genes are TRBV29-1 and TRBJ2-7, with no clear D. V shed 6 bases and J shed 2 bases, with 11 bases lying between them. The CDR3 covers 12 residues. Germline V gives CDR1 SQVTM, CDR2 ANQGSEA. Here the CDR3 DNA reads TGCAGCGTCGTTCTCGAGACCTACGAGCAGTACTTC. Translating gives CSVVLETYEQYF.

The chain carries TRBV5-5 and TRBJ1-2, with D unclear. This CDR3 region has 13 residues. Trimming cost V 4 bases and J 4 bases, with 11 bases left between them. Per germline, CDR1 SGHKS and CDR2 YYEKEE (reference sequence). CDR3 bases: TGTGCCAGCAGCGGTTCGGCAGGCTATGGCTACACCTTC. Protein product: CASSGSAGYGYTF.

This sequence joins TRBV4-1 and TRBJ2-7; 7 nucleotides match TRBD1. This CDR3 is built from 17 residues. The trim removed 1 base at V and 3 bases at J, leaving 12 bases unmatched. CDR1 MGHRA and CDR2 YSYEKL come from the germline V gene. The CDR3 loop is CASSQGKQGKSNYEQYF. The CDR3 DNA reads TGCGCCAGCAGCCAAGGAAAACAGGGGAAGTCCAACTACGAGCAGTACTTC.

The chain couples TRBV7-2 to TRBJ1-1; 9 bases align to TRBD1. This CDR3 spans 15 amino acids. After removal of 5 bases from V and 4 bases from J, the junction contained 8 bases not matched to a gene. Germline V gives CDR1 SGHTA, CDR2 FQGNSA. CDR3 region: CASSRPGQGITEAFF. The CDR3 coding sequence is TGTGCCAGCAGCCGGCCGGGACAGGGTATCACTGAAGCTTTCTTT.

V gene TRBV6-1 combines with J gene TRBJ2-1; 12 bases align to TRBD2. With V trimmed by 3 bases and J by 6 bases, 3 bases remained unmatched. Germline CDR1 is MNHNS and CDR2 is SASEGT. There are 15 residues in the CDR3. This CDR3 is CASSDSSGGGNEQFF. CDR3 nucleotides: TGTGCCAGCAGTGACTCTAGCGGGGGGGGCAATGAGCAGTTCTTC.

The chain is built from TRBV6-6 and TRBJ1-2; D possibly corresponds to TRBD1 (6 bases). The CDR3 has 15 residues. Germline V CDR1 and CDR2: MNHNY, SVGAGI (reference sequence). The germline V and J ends were trimmed by 6 bases and 6 bases, with 20 bases remaining between them. The CDR3 loop reads CASRSQRGGRDGYTF. In DNA form, the CDR3 reads TGTGCCAGCAGGTCACAGAGGGGGGGGAGGGATGGCTACACCTTC.

This clone was detected once. V is TRBV5-1 and J is TRBJ1-3, with 7 bases that match TRBD1. Trimming cost V 2 bases and J 8 bases; bases outside gene matches: 7. Per the germline V gene, CDR1 is SGHRS and CDR2 is YFSETQ. The CDR3 is 14 amino acids. CDR3 bases: TGCGCCAGCAGCTTACAGGGGAGGTACGACACCATATATTTT. Its translation is CASSLQGRYDTIYF.